The 23 T cell receptor beta chains in this list originate from one sample, sequenced in a study of Graves' ophthalmopathy and Graves' hyperthyroidism. The sequenced template was RNA, covering the TCR beta CDR3 region. First-round RT-PCR with HTBI primers preceded a second-round multiplex PCR. TCRdb recomputed calls from the multiplex PCR reads with MiXCR, one row per CDR3 protein. The sample records about 1.1 million distinct CDR3 sequences, 35% to 40% being singletons. The specimen was peripheral blood or thyroid tissue (not recorded which). The receptors were sampled from an adult man with Graves' hyperthyroidism.

This clonotype was seen a few times. The chain's CDR3 is CASSYEESYEQYF. The DNA of the CDR3 is TGTGCCAGCAGTTACGAGGAATCCTACGAGCAGTACTTC. The rearrangement joins TRBV6-5 to TRBJ2-7; D is ambiguous. The CDR3 contains 13 residues. V lost 2 bases to trimming and J lost 1 base, with 6 bases between them. Germline V gene sequence: CDR1 MNHEY, CDR2 SVGAGI.

This clonotype has ten or more counts. V and J are TRBV7-8 and TRBJ1-2; D may be TRBD1 (6 bases). CDR3 length: 15 amino acids. Trimming shortened V by 1 base and J by 7 bases, and 16 bases separated the two germline ends. Germline CDR1 is SGHVS and CDR2 is FQNEAQ. This chain's CDR3 is CASSLDRVRRGGYTF. CDR3 coding DNA: TGTGCCAGCAGCTTAGACAGGGTTCGGCGGGGTGGCTACACCTTC.

This clonotype was counted at least ten times. The chain uses TRBV6-5 and TRBJ2-7, with D perhaps matching TRBD1 (6 bases). CDR3 length equals 14 residues. The germline V gene encodes CDR1 MNHEY and CDR2 SVGAGI. The germline V and J ends were trimmed by 0 bases and 2 bases, with 8 bases remaining between them. CDR3 protein: CASSYSRGTYEQYF. CDR3 coding DNA: TGTGCCAGCAGTTACTCGAGGGGGACCTACGAGCAGTACTTC.

The sample holds many counts of this clonotype. The CDR3 here is CSVTYRGILSTQETQYF. The CDR3 DNA is TGCAGCGTCACCTACAGGGGCATCCTTTCTACCCAAGAGACCCAGTACTTC. The J gene is TRBJ2-5, the V gene TRBV29-1; TRBD1 agrees at 7 bases. Germline V CDR1 and CDR2: SQVTM, ANQGSEA. CDR3 size: 17 residues. V was pared by 6 bases and J by 1 base, with 17 bases of the junction left unmatched.

This clonotype was recorded at least ten times. V usage is TRBV2 and J usage is TRBJ2-2; TRBD2 matches at 9 bases. This CDR3 is built from 15 residues. Germline lookup yields CDR1 SNHLY and CDR2 FYNNEI. V shed 7 bases, J shed 6 bases, and the junction held 9 bases outside the gene matches. In DNA, the CDR3 is TGTGCCAGCACGACTAGACTAGCGGACTCCGGGGAGCTGTTTTTT. It is translated as CASTTRLADSGELFF.

Comment on this clonotype: With a far larger clone one base away, a read error is the likely cause. This chain's CDR3 is CASSFRGRGTQYF. In DNA form, the CDR3 reads TGTGCCAGCAGCTTTAGGGGGCGGGGGACCCAGTACTTC. The chain links TRBV7-2 to TRBJ2-5; tentative D call: TRBD1 (7 bases). The CDR3 extends over 13 amino acids. Germline lookup yields CDR1 SGHTA and CDR2 FQGNSA. Trimming removed 3 bases from V and 7 bases from J, with 12 bases in between.

CDR3 nucleotides: TGTGCCAGCAGCTTAGCGACAGCCTCTGGGGCCAACGTCCTGACTTTC. Translated: CASSLATASGANVLTF. The chain combines TRBV7-9 with TRBJ2-6, with D possibly TRBD1 on 5 matching bases. V lost 0 bases, J lost 0 bases, and 6 bases lay in between. This CDR3 is 16 amino acids long. Germline V CDR1 and CDR2: SEHNR, FQNEAQ (reference sequence).

This clonotype was recorded many times. This chain uses TRBV19 with TRBJ1-2; D uncertain. V gave up 7 bases and J gave up 3 bases, with 9 bases separating them. Per the germline V gene, CDR1 is LNHDA and CDR2 is SQIVND (reference sequence). CDR3 length: 12 amino acids. The CDR3 here is CASIEGDYGYTF. Here the CDR3 DNA reads TGTGCCAGTATTGAGGGCGACTATGGCTACACCTTC.

This clonotype was counted between two and nine times. The chain couples TRBV6-5 to TRBJ2-2, with 11 bases fitting TRBD2. Germline CDR1 MNHEY, CDR2 SVGAGI. The CDR3 spans 17 residues. The ends lost 7 bases at V and 6 bases at J; junction bases unmatched: 13. The CDR3 reads CASISRTSGSVAGELFF. CDR3 sequence (DNA): TGTGCCAGCATTAGCAGGACTAGCGGGTCCGTCGCCGGGGAGCTGTTTTTT.

The CDR3 protein is CASSFVSGGNSPLHF. The CDR3 DNA follows: TGTGCCAGCAGCTTTGTGTCCGGAGGCAACTCACCCCTCCACTTT. The chain uses TRBV5-4 and TRBJ1-6; no clear D. Trimming took off 2 bases at V and 10 bases at J, with 16 bases between the two ends. Germline V gives CDR1 SGHNT, CDR2 YYREEE (reference sequence). The CDR3 sequence is 15 residues long. The entire variable domain, with the rest obtained from reference TRBV5-4 and TRBJ1-6, is as follows: ETGVTQSPTHLIKTRGQQVTLRCSSQSGHNTVSWYQQALGQGPQFIFQYYREEENGRGNFPPRFSGLQFPNYSSELNVNALELDDSALYLCASSFVSGGNSPLHFGNGTRLTVT.

The chain combines TRBV20-1 with TRBJ1-5; maybe TRBD1 (6 bases). This CDR3 is 15 amino acids long. V lost 3 bases and J 2 bases, leaving 14 bases between the germline ends. The germline CDR1 and CDR2 sequences are DFQATT and SNEGSKA (reference sequence). As DNA, the CDR3 is TGCAGTGCTAGTACCGCGGGGGGCGGCAATCAGCCCCAGCATTTT. Its protein is CSASTAGGGNQPQHF.

J is TRBJ2-5 and V is TRBV15, with D perhaps TRBD2 (6 bases). Per germline, CDR1 LNHNV and CDR2 YYDKDF (reference sequence). V lost 1 base and J 7 bases, leaving 13 bases between the germline ends. This CDR3 has 14 residues. DNA for the CDR3: TGTGCCACCAGCAGAGTGGCGGGGTCAGGGACCCAGTACTTC. This codes for CATSRVAGSGTQYF. The variable domain in full, with the rest retrieved from reference TRBV15 and TRBJ2-5, is DAMVIQNPRYQVTQFGKPVTLSCSQTLNHNVMYWYQQKSSQAPKLLFHYYDKDFNNEADTPDNFQSRRPNTSFCFLDIRSPGLGDTAMYLCATSRVAGSGTQYFGPGTRLLVL.

This clonotype was picked up a small number of times. The rearrangement links TRBV30 to TRBJ1-5, with D perhaps matching TRBD1 (5 bases). This CDR3 has 16 amino acids. The ends were cut back, 0 bases at V and 0 bases at J, with 12 bases in the middle. Germline lookup yields CDR1 GTSNPN and CDR2 SVGIG (reference sequence). The CDR3: CAWSVQGGASNQPQHF. The CDR3 DNA reads as TGTGCCTGGAGTGTGCAGGGTGGGGCTAGCAATCAGCCCCAGCATTTT.

The V call is TRBV20-1, the J call TRBJ1-5, with D possibly matching TRBD1 (6 bases). This CDR3 region has 16 residues. V was pared by 6 bases and J by 0 bases, with 18 bases between. Germline values: CDR1 DFQATT, CDR2 SNEGSKA (reference sequence). DNA for the CDR3: TGCAGTGCCCGCCTTCGGGACACCTATAGCAATCAGCCCCAGCATTTT. Encoded protein: CSARLRDTYSNQPQHF.

Comments on this clonotype: In this CDR3 the conserved last residue, phenylalanine or tryptophan, is missing, so a read error is likely. No DNA is shown, since the ends of the CDR3 on it are uncertain; the CDR3 is the one TCRdb lists. The genes are TRBV5-1 and TRBJ1-4; the D segment call TRBD1 is taken from the table without a DNA check. Ends included, the CDR3 has 8 residues. Germline lookup yields CDR1 SGHRS and CDR2 YFSETQ. CDR3 loop: CASSITGY.

This chain connects TRBV29-1 to TRBJ1-1, with TRBD1 matching 8 bases. The J segment lost 7 bases and the V segment lost 6 bases, leaving 4 bases of the junction unmatched. There are 11 residues in the CDR3. CDR1 and CDR2 from the germline V gene are SQVTM and ANQGSEA. The CDR3 sequence: CSVSGQGEAFF. In nucleotides, the CDR3 is TGCAGCGTCTCTGGACAGGGTGAAGCTTTCTTT.

This clonotype was counted at least ten times. The chain employs TRBV7-9 and TRBJ2-7, with a weak D call TRBD2 (5 bases). Trimming pared 4 bases from V and 4 bases from J, leaving 17 bases between. Germline CDR1 and CDR2: SEHNR and FQNEAQ (reference sequence). CDR3 length: 15 residues. The CDR3: CASSSGFENVYEQYF. CDR3 nucleotide sequence: TGTGCCAGCAGCTCGGGATTTGAGAATGTGTACGAGCAGTACTTC.

This clonotype was picked up many times. The chain couples TRBV5-1 to TRBJ2-2, with 8 bases identical to TRBD1. There are 14 residues in the CDR3. Unmatched junction bases numbered 6, after V lost 4 bases and J lost 7 bases. The germline V gene encodes CDR1 SGHRS and CDR2 YFSETQ. CDR3 sequence reads: CASSADRAFGELFF. The CDR3 region has the DNA TGCGCCAGCAGCGCGGACAGGGCTTTCGGGGAGCTGTTTTTT.

This clonotype has more than one count but fewer than ten. The chain carries TRBV6-5 and TRBJ1-1, with TRBD1 matching 7 bases. CDR1 is MNHEY and CDR2 is SVGAGI in the germline V gene. After removal of 4 bases from V and 6 bases from J, the junction contained 11 bases not matched to a gene. CDR3 size: 15 residues. The CDR3 reads CASSSLTGRQAEAFF. CDR3 DNA sequence: TGTGCCAGCAGTTCCCTGACAGGGAGGCAAGCTGAAGCTTTCTTT.

The rearrangement links TRBV6-5 to TRBJ2-7; 8 nucleotides align to TRBD2. CDR3 length: 16 amino acids. Germline CDR1 reads MNHEY; CDR2 reads SVGAGI. V lost 2 bases, J lost 2 bases, and 8 bases stayed unmatched. DNA for the CDR3: TGTGCCAGCAGTTACCACATCGGGAGGGGAACCTACGAGCAGTACTTC. This codes for CASSYHIGRGTYEQYF.

This rearrangement joins TRBV29-1 to TRBJ1-2, with a tentative D call TRBD1 (5 bases). In germline, CDR1 is SQVTM, CDR2 ANQGSEA. V lost 8 bases, J lost 6 bases, and 16 bases lay in between. The CDR3 loop spans 12 amino acids. The CDR3 here is CSLIDSKNGYTF. CDR3 nucleotides: TGCAGCTTGATAGACAGTAAAAATGGCTACACCTTC. The variable domain in full, completed from reference TRBV29-1 and TRBJ1-2, reads SAVISQKPSRDICQRGTSLTIQCQVDSQVTMMFWYRQQPGQSLTLIATANQGSEATYESGFVIDKFPISRPNLTFSTLTVSNMSPEDSSIYLCSLIDSKNGYTFGSGTRLTVV.

This clonotype was picked up many times. This chain connects TRBV7-2 to TRBJ1-5; D ambiguous. Germline CDR1 is SGHTA and CDR2 is FQGNSA. Trimming stripped 5 bases from V and 2 bases from J, with 13 bases between. The CDR3 length is 15 residues. The CDR3 spells CASSRGRAGNQPQHF. The CDR3 nucleotides are TGTGCCAGCAGCCGTGGTCGGGCAGGCAATCAGCCCCAGCATTTT.

DNA of the CDR3: TGTGCCAGCAGTTTATCCCACAATCAGCCCCAGCATTTT. This sequence encodes CASSLSHNQPQHF. This chain connects TRBV12-3 or TRBV12-4 to TRBJ1-5; D remains unclear. The CDR3 consists of 13 residues. V dropped 2 bases and J dropped 3 bases, with 5 bases sitting between them.